This is a list of T cell receptor beta chains from one sample in a study of spatial heterogeneity in lung cancer. One entry per CDR3 protein, called by TCRdb with MiXCR from the 5' RACE reads. This table holds around 110,000 distinct CDR3 sequences, 9% to 15% found once. The input for sequencing was PBMCs, taken at follow-up. Source of these receptors: a male donor with early-stage non-small cell lung cancer. Both conserved end residues are trimmed from each CDR3. The order of the fields is V gene, J gene, CDR3 protein.

>TRBV20-1|TRBJ2-5
SARDPSGRRQETQY
>TRBV25-1|TRBJ2-6
ASSGDGSSGANVLT
>TRBV20-1|TRBJ1-4
SARRRIDEKLF
>TRBV6-6|TRBJ2-3
ASRADLRSDTQY
>TRBV15|TRBJ1-5
ATGPGGARQPQH
>TRBV24-1|TRBJ1-5
ATSDTGGGQPQH
>TRBV9|TRBJ2-1
ASSVAQVSYNEQF
>TRBV20-1|TRBJ1-3
SARETGRGNTIY
>TRBV19|TRBJ2-4
ASSTLFAGKDKNIQY
>TRBV3-1|TRBJ2-7
ASSHTGSSYEQY
>TRBV20-1|TRBJ2-1
SARLAGYNEQF
>TRBV11-2|TRBJ1-6
ASSLLRGRPSPLH
>TRBV7-9|TRBJ1-1
ASSFGLNTEAF
>TRBV5-4|TRBJ2-1
ASSPDPGQGARNEQF
>TRBV12-3/TRBV12-4|TRBJ1-5
ASSLAGPQPQH
>TRBV6-5|TRBJ1-2
ASSSSTGFNYGYT
>TRBV18|TRBJ2-7
ASSPSQGHEQY
>TRBV5-5|TRBJ2-2
ASSSGQTNTGELF
>TRBV5-5|TRBJ1-5
ASSLRTARNQPQH